The 17 T cell receptor beta chains presented below share a single source sample, sequenced in a study of cytomegalovirus exposure and HLA in healthy donors. This PCR relied on a set of 60 Vbeta primers and 13 Jbeta primers. TCRdb's table, derived via immunoSEQ multiplex PCR, lists solely in-frame clones and lacks some. Of 130,000 to 150,000 clones in the sample, approximately 80% were seen once. The sequencing sample was made of PBMCs. The receptors were sampled from a man aged 40-49 years in good health and CMV-seropositive.

The chain recombines TRBV27 with TRBJ2-1; D not certain. CDR3 length: 11 amino acids. The germline V gene encodes CDR1 MNHEY and CDR2 SMNVEV (reference sequence). V shed 3 bases and J shed 7 bases, with 4 bases lying between them. The CDR3 DNA follows: TGTGCCAGCAGTTTCGGTAATGAGCAGTTCTTC. Translating gives CASSFGNEQFF.

The rearrangement joins TRBV5-1 to TRBJ2-2, with D possibly being TRBD1 (6 bases). CDR3 size: 14 residues. Looked up from germline, CDR1 is SGHRS and CDR2 is YFSETQ. Trimming stripped 3 bases from V and 1 base from J, with 7 bases between. As DNA, the CDR3 is TGCGCCAGCAGCTCGGGACAGAACACCGGGGAGCTGTTTTTT. Amino acid sequence: CASSSGQNTGELFF.

V is TRBV28 and J is TRBJ2-7, with 9 nucleotides matching TRBD1. The germline V gene has CDR1 MDHEN and CDR2 SYDVKM. The V and J ends lost 2 bases and 4 bases, in that order; junction bases with no gene match: 6. The CDR3 totals 15 residues. CDR3 DNA: TGTGCCAGCAGTTTAGTGGGGACAGGGTGGTACGAGCAGTACTTC. Translation: CASSLVGTGWYEQYF.

The chain joins TRBV4-3 to TRBJ2-7; 10 bases fit TRBD1. V was clipped by 0 bases and J by 4 bases; unmatched bases: 3. The CDR3 spans 15 residues. The germline gives CDR1 LGHNA, CDR2 YSLEER. Here the CDR3 reads CASSQEGTGEYEQYF. In DNA, the CDR3 is TGCGCCAGCAGCCAAGAAGGGACAGGGGAGTACGAGCAGTACTTC.

A note on this clone: An end of the junction differs from the germline gene, which may be a read error. The genes are TRBV7-9 and TRBJ2-1; tentative D call: TRBD2 (7 bases). The CDR3 consists of 13 residues. Germline assignment: CDR1 SEHNR and CDR2 FQNEAQ (reference sequence). In nucleotides, the CDR3 is TGTTCCAGCAGCTTCGGGGGGCGGAGTGAGCAGTTCTTC. It specifies CSSSFGGRSEQFF.

V usage is TRBV27 and J usage is TRBJ2-7, with D unclear. Between the trimmed V and J ends, which lost 5 bases and 3 bases, there was a span of 14 bases. Germline assignment: CDR1 MNHEY and CDR2 SMNVEV (reference sequence). CDR3 size: 14 residues. The CDR3 bases are TGTGCCAGCAGTCGATGGGCAAACGACTACGAGCAGTACTTC. Translated, it gives CASSRWANDYEQYF.

The CDR3 sequence is CASSQADRGDGYTF. The CDR3 DNA reads TGCGCCAGCAGCCAAGCGGACAGGGGTGATGGCTACACCTTC. This sequence joins TRBV4-1 and TRBJ1-2, with 9 bases lining up with TRBD1. Germline V lookup: CDR1 MGHRA, CDR2 YSYEKL. This CDR3 is 14 amino acids long. Trimming at V came to 1 base and at J to 6 bases, leaving 3 bases not matched to a gene.

The rearrangement joins TRBV30 to TRBJ1-3; 7 bases are shared with TRBD1. Germline lookup yields CDR1 GTSNPN and CDR2 SVGIG (reference sequence). With 0 bases clipped from V and 2 bases from J, the junction kept 4 bases outside the gene matches. CDR3 size: 15 residues. The CDR3 DNA follows: TGTGCCTGGAGTGTCAGACAGGGCGCTGGAAACACCATATATTTT. It specifies CAWSVRQGAGNTIYF.

This sequence joins TRBV27 and TRBJ2-1, with 9 bases that match TRBD1. CDR1 is MNHEY and CDR2 is SMNVEV in the germline V gene (reference sequence). The CDR3 runs to 17 residues. V trimming: 3 bases; J trimming: 3 bases; junction bases outside the gene matches: 9. In DNA form, the CDR3 reads TGTGCCAGCAGTTTCACAGGGGGACAGGGCGACTACAATGAGCAGTTCTTC. This translates into CASSFTGGQGDYNEQFF.

A note on this clone: The junction departs from the called germline gene at one end, perhaps through a read error. Other nucleotide sequences in the sample specify the same CDR3. V gene TRBV6-5 combines with J gene TRBJ1-1; no definite D call. CDR3 size: 14 residues. Germline loops: CDR1 MNHEY, CDR2 SVGAGI. The CDR3 DNA reads as TGTGCCAGCAGTTACTTTCAGGATTACACCGAAGCTTTCTTT. This codes for CASSYFQDYTEAFF.

In the case of this clone: Sequence at one end of the junction differs from germline and may be a read error. This chain connects TRBV7-9 to TRBJ1-5, with 9 nucleotides matching TRBD1. This CDR3 is built from 13 residues. Germline loops: CDR1 SEHNR, CDR2 FQNEAQ (reference sequence). The CDR3 reads CSSSGDRDQPQHF. CDR3 DNA sequence: TGTTCCAGCAGCGGGGACAGGGATCAGCCCCAGCATTTT.

The CDR3 region is CASSKVYRSRAGGWLQETQYF. The CDR3 nucleotides are TGTGCCAGCAGCAAAGTTTATCGATCTCGTGCCGGGGGGTGGCTCCAAGAGACCCAGTACTTC. The rearrangement joins TRBV21-1 to TRBJ2-5; the table assigns TRBD2, which was not confirmed against the DNA. TRBV21-1 is given as a pseudogene. This CDR3 has 21 amino acids.

In DNA, the CDR3 is TGTGCCAGTAGTATGGAGGCTAGCGGGAGGGCCTACAATGAGCAGTTCTTC. It translates to CASSMEASGRAYNEQFF. V gene TRBV19 combines with J gene TRBJ2-1; the match to TRBD2 covers 12 bases. Trimming took 3 bases from V and 2 from J; bases not matched to a gene: 5. The germline V gene encodes CDR1 LNHDA and CDR2 SQIVND (reference sequence). The CDR3 consists of 17 residues. The full variable domain, completed using reference TRBV19 and TRBJ2-1, is DGGITQSPKYLFRKEGQNVTLSCEQNLNHDAMYWYRQDPGQGLRLIYYSQIVNDFQKGDIAEGYSVSREKKESFPLTVTSAQKNPTAFYLCASSMEASGRAYNEQFFGPGTRLTVL.

This chain joins TRBV7-7 and TRBJ2-7, with 8 bases matching TRBD1. The germline CDR1 and CDR2 sequences are SSHAT and FNYEAQ (reference sequence). The CDR3 covers 15 residues. V was pared by 5 bases and J by 2 bases, with 8 bases of the junction left unmatched. The CDR3 DNA reads as TGTGCCAGCAGCCTAGGACAGGGCGTCACCTACGAGCAGTACTTC. Protein: CASSLGQGVTYEQYF.

The chain employs TRBV15 and TRBJ2-1; 15 bases line up with TRBD2. The CDR3 runs 19 residues. Germline CDR1 LNHNV, CDR2 YYDKDF (reference sequence). V lost 3 bases, J lost 4 bases, and 10 bases stayed unmatched. Here the CDR3 DNA reads TGTGCCACCAGCAGCCCCGGACTAGCGGGAGGGCCAGGATACAATGAGCAGTTCTTC. It translates to CATSSPGLAGGPGYNEQFF.

The chain couples TRBV11-2 to TRBJ2-1; 9 bases agree with TRBD1. V lost 5 bases and J lost 2; bases outside the gene matches: 4. This CDR3 contains 15 residues. In germline, CDR1 is SGHAT, CDR2 FQNNGV. The CDR3 reads CASSPNRGPYNEQFF. The CDR3 DNA is TGTGCCAGCAGCCCAAACAGGGGGCCCTACAATGAGCAGTTCTTC.

This chain uses TRBV5-1 with TRBJ2-1, with 7 bases identical to TRBD2. V shed 0 bases, J shed 0 bases, and the junction held 12 bases outside the gene matches. The germline gives CDR1 SGHRS, CDR2 YFSETQ. The CDR3 has 19 residues. CDR3 loop: CASSLASSLGGSSYNEQFF. The CDR3 DNA reads TGCGCCAGCAGCTTGGCGTCATCTCTAGGCGGGAGCTCCTACAATGAGCAGTTCTTC.